This T cell receptor beta chain was identified in a study of identical twins. This CDR3 is 14 amino acids long. Germline V CDR1 and CDR2: GTSNPN, SVGIG (reference sequence). With V trimmed by 3 bases and J by 3 bases, 8 bases remained unmatched. TCRdb fed the 5' RACE reads into MiXCR, producing one record per CDR3 protein. The table lists hundreds of thousands of distinct CDR3 sequences, 15% to 20% of them singletons. This sample was shared with a second study, whose subject was T cells expressing NK-cell markers. In that study: The leading position in the CD3+CD56-NKG2C+ fraction of four donors also went to these clonotypes.

This clonotype was obtained from a woman aged 18-35 years in good health. This chain joins TRBV30 and TRBJ2-7; 7 bases fit TRBD2. The source material was PBMCs. The CDR3 DNA reads as TGTGCCTGGAGCGTCGCAGCGGGAATCTACGAGCAGTACTTC. Amino acids: CAWSVAAGIYEQYF.